This T cell receptor beta chain was recovered during a study of T cell changes during pregnancy in multiple sclerosis. The CDR3 is 15 residues long. Deletions cut 0 bases from V and 7 bases from J, with 10 bases between. Germline assignment: CDR1 MNHEY and CDR2 SVGAGI. This clone was recorded once. The table came from immunoSEQ multiplex PCR; TCRdb's copy has only in-frame clones and leaves some out. The repertoire includes over 40,000 clones, around 90% of them detected once, and around 0.25% sits in the top ten. The chain links TRBV6-5 to TRBJ1-6; D not resolved. The starting material was CD4+ T cells from peripheral blood mononuclear cells, obtained in the second trimester of pregnancy. This receptor was identified in a female donor with multiple sclerosis, enrolled in a pregnancy study. DNA for the CDR3: TGTGCCAGCAGTTACTCGAACGGGGAAAATTCACCCCTCCACTTT. Translating it yields CASSYSNGENSPLHF.